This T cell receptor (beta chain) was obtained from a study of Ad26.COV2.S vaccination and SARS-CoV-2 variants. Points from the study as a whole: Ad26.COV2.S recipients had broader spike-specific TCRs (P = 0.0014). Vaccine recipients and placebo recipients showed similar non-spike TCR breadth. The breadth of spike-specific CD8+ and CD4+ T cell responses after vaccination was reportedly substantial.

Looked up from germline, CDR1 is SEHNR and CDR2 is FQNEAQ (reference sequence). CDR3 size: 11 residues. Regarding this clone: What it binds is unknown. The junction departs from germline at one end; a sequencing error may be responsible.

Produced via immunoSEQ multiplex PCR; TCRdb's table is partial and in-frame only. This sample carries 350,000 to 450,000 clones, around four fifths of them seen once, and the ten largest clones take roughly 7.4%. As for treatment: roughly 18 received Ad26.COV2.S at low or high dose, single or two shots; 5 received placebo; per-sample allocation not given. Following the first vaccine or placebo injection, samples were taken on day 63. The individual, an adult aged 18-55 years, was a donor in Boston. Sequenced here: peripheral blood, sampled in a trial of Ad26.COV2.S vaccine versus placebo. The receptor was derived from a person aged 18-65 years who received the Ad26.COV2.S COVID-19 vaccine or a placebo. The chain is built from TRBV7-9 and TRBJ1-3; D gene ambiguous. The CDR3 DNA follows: TGTGCCAGCAGCGAACTCAACAACATATATTTT. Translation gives CASSELNNIYF.